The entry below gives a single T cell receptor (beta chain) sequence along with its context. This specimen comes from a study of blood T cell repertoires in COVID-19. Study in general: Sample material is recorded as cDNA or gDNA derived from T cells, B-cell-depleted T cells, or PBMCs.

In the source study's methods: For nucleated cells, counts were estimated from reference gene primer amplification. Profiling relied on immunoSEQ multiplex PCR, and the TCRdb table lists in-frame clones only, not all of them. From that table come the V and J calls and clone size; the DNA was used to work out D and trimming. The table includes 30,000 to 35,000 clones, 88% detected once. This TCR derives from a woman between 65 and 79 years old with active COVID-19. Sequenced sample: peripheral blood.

In DNA form, the CDR3 reads TGTGCCAGCAGCTTGGGGCAAACCCAAGTCAATGAGCAGTTCTTC. This codes for CASSLGQTQVNEQFF. The chain couples TRBV5-4 to TRBJ2-1; D gene uncertain. This CDR3 is built from 15 residues. V was trimmed by 0 bases and J by 6 bases, leaving 13 bases between them. The germline V gene encodes CDR1 SGHNT and CDR2 YYREEE (reference sequence).